A single sample gave rise to the 9 T cell receptor beta chains below, sequenced in a study of CD8 T cells in Susac syndrome. Random hexamers were used to reverse transcribe the RNA input (about 0.5 to 1 ug). TCRdb recomputed calls from the immunoSEQ multiplex PCR reads with MiXCR, one row per CDR3 protein. The data contain around 200,000 distinct CDR3 sequences, 95% of them singletons. The sequenced sample consisted of CD4+ T cells from PBMCs. Receptors were obtained from a human donor in good health.

V is TRBV11-2 and J is TRBJ2-1, with 9 bases that match TRBD2. V lost 4 bases and J lost 4; bases outside the gene matches: 5. Per germline, CDR1 SGHAT and CDR2 FQNNGV. This CDR3 comprises 15 residues. The DNA of the CDR3 is TGTGCCAGCAGCTCCGGACTAGCGTGGTACAATGAGCAGTTCTTC. This translates into CASSSGLAWYNEQFF.

This chain connects TRBV10-3 to TRBJ1-5; D remains unclear. V was trimmed by 2 bases and J by 5 bases, leaving 7 bases between them. This CDR3 region has 13 residues. The germline V gene has CDR1 ENHRY and CDR2 SYGVKD. The CDR3 coding sequence is TGTGCCATCAGTGAGGCTACTCATCAGCCCCAGCATTTT. It yields the protein CAISEATHQPQHF.

This chain uses TRBV4-1 with TRBJ1-5, with D uncertain. CDR1 is MGHRA and CDR2 is YSYEKL in the germline V gene. Trimming took off 4 bases at V and 6 bases at J, with 16 bases between the two ends. There are 15 residues in the CDR3. CDR3 DNA sequence: TGCGCCAGCAGCCCGCCACCGGACGCCCGTCAGCCCCAGCATTTT. It specifies CASSPPPDARQPQHF.

V and J are TRBV20-1 and TRBJ2-7; D is uncertain. Trimming removed 5 bases from V and 2 bases from J, with 16 bases in between. Germline V gene data show CDR1 as DFQATT and CDR2 as SNEGSKA (reference sequence). CDR3 length: 14 amino acids. The CDR3 DNA reads TGCAGTGCTTACCTTAGCCCTACCCCCTACGAGCAGTACTTC. Amino acid sequence: CSAYLSPTPYEQYF.

This chain uses TRBV30 with TRBJ2-7; D may be TRBD1 (6 bases). This CDR3 is built from 12 residues. CDR1 and CDR2 (germline): GTSNPN, SVGIG (reference sequence). The ends were cut back, 2 bases at V and 6 bases at J, with 11 bases in the middle. CDR3 protein: CAWSLTGTEQYV. The CDR3 DNA reads TGTGCCTGGAGTTTGACAGGTACCGAGCAGTACGTC.

The chain couples TRBV6-1 to TRBJ1-2; D might be TRBD1 (5 bases). Trimming stripped 1 base from V and 4 bases from J, with 10 bases between. Germline CDR1 MNHNS, CDR2 SASEGT. The CDR3 extends over 14 amino acids. CDR3 coding DNA: TGTGCCAGCAGTGAAGGTTCAGGGCTCTATGGCTACACCTTC. Translation: CASSEGSGLYGYTF.

The V and J genes are TRBV10-3 and TRBJ1-6; no reliable D call. V lost 0 bases to trimming and J lost 8 bases, with 8 bases between them. The V gene's germline CDR1 is ENHRY and CDR2 SYGVKD. The CDR3 runs to 14 residues. The CDR3 region is CAISESSRDSPLHF. The CDR3 nucleotides are TGTGCCATCAGTGAGTCGAGTCGGGATTCACCCCTCCACTTT.

This clonotype was recorded once. This chain joins TRBV28 and TRBJ1-2; 8 positions match TRBD1. CDR3 length: 15 amino acids. V was pared by 5 bases and J by 4 bases, with 9 bases of the junction left unmatched. Germline V gene sequence: CDR1 MDHEN, CDR2 SYDVKM. The CDR3 region is CASSGAGQEIYGYTF. The CDR3 nucleotides read TGTGCCAGCAGTGGTGCGGGACAGGAGATCTATGGCTACACCTTC.

The V and J genes are TRBV5-1 and TRBJ1-2; TRBD1 matches 7 bases. V lost 4 bases, J lost 5 bases, and 8 bases stayed unmatched. The CDR3 is made up of 14 amino acids. In germline, CDR1 is SGHRS, CDR2 YFSETQ. Written as DNA, the CDR3 is TGCGCCAGCAGCGACAGGGTGGAGGGTTATGGCTACACCTTC. This encodes CASSDRVEGYGYTF.